These 13 T cell receptor beta chains were sequenced from one sample in a study of identical twins. TCRdb ran MiXCR on the 5' RACE reads and lists one entry per CDR3 protein. The data show 550,000 to 700,000 distinct CDR3 sequences, roughly 20% seen once. A further study also used this sample, focusing on T cells expressing NK-cell markers.

Sample: PBMCs. These receptors all come from a woman under 30 in good health.

The rearrangement links TRBV20-1 to TRBJ2-1; TRBD2 matches 8 bases. V shed 0 bases and J 8 bases; nucleotides not matched to a gene: 9. Germline CDR1 reads DFQATT; CDR2 reads SNEGSKA (reference sequence). The CDR3 contains 15 residues. This chain's CDR3 is CSARDLLSGNYEQFF. As DNA, the CDR3 is TGCAGTGCTAGAGATCTGCTTAGCGGGAACTATGAGCAGTTCTTC.

This clonotype occurred a few times. This chain uses TRBV27 with TRBJ1-2, with 11 bases that match TRBD1. The ends lost 3 bases at V and 7 bases at J; junction bases unmatched: 7. CDR3 length equals 15 residues. CDR1 MNHEY and CDR2 SMNVEV come from the germline V gene (reference sequence). CDR3 in amino acids: CASSFLGQGAFGYTF. Written as DNA, the CDR3 is TGTGCCAGCAGTTTCCTTGGACAGGGGGCTTTTGGCTACACCTTC.

The gene calls are TRBV20-1 and TRBJ2-5; TRBD2 matches 10 bases. CDR1 and CDR2 (germline): DFQATT, SNEGSKA (reference sequence). There are 16 residues in the CDR3. The trim removed 3 bases at V and 5 bases at J, leaving 12 bases unmatched. In DNA form, the CDR3 reads TGCAGTGCTAGCCCACCTCTAGCGGGAGTCGGGGAGACCCAGTACTTC. Translation gives CSASPPLAGVGETQYF.

The V and J genes are TRBV7-2 and TRBJ2-2, with 9 bases matching TRBD1. The CDR3 consists of 18 residues. V lost 0 bases, J lost 4 bases, and 9 bases stayed unmatched. Germline V gene lookup returns CDR1 SGHTA and CDR2 FQGNSA. CDR3 nucleotides: TGTGCCAGCAGCTTAGCTCCCCCGGACAGGGGAGCCACCGGGGAGCTGTTTTTT. As protein: CASSLAPPDRGATGELFF. Full variable domain (rest looked up from reference TRBV7-2 and TRBJ2-2): GAGVSQSPSNKVTEKGKDVELRCDPISGHTALYWYRQSLGQGLEFLIYFQGNSAPDKSGLPSDRFSAERTGGSVSTLTIQRTQQEDSAVYLCASSLAPPDRGATGELFFGEGSRLTVL.

J is TRBJ2-6 and V is TRBV10-3, with a weak D call TRBD1 (6 bases). V was shortened by 3 bases and J by 0 bases, with 15 bases between the two germline ends. There are 18 residues in the CDR3. The germline gives CDR1 ENHRY, CDR2 SYGVKD. CDR3 sequence reads: CAISEGQFLLSGANVLTF. DNA for the CDR3: TGTGCCATCAGTGAAGGACAGTTCCTCCTCTCTGGGGCCAACGTCCTGACTTTC.

V and J are TRBV27 and TRBJ2-3, with TRBD2 matching 7 bases. V shed 4 bases, J shed 1 base, and the junction held 8 bases outside the gene matches. This CDR3 has 16 residues. The germline CDR1 and CDR2 sequences are MNHEY and SMNVEV (reference sequence). The CDR3 protein is CASSYSHTSGTDTQYF. The CDR3 DNA sequence: TGTGCCAGCAGTTATTCCCACACTAGCGGCACAGATACGCAGTATTTT.

V and J are TRBV7-9 and TRBJ2-5, with D tentatively TRBD1 (6 bases). V lost 6 bases, J lost 3 bases, and 17 bases lay in between. The germline V gene has CDR1 SEHNR and CDR2 FQNEAQ (reference sequence). This CDR3 has 15 residues. Written as DNA, the CDR3 is TGTGCCAGCAGAGCCCGAGGACAGCTAAAAGAGACCCAGTACTTC. Amino acid sequence: CASRARGQLKETQYF.

CDR3 sequence: CASSPDTGQANYGYTF. CDR3 bases: TGTGCCAGCAGCCCCGATACAGGACAGGCGAACTATGGCTACACCTTC. The chain has TRBV7-9 and TRBJ1-2, with TRBD1 matching over 7 bases. The CDR3 loop spans 16 amino acids. CDR1 SEHNR and CDR2 FQNEAQ come from the germline V gene (reference sequence). Losses at the gene ends were 5 bases for V and 2 bases for J; bases not matched to a gene: 11. Full variable domain (rest looked up from reference TRBV7-9 and TRBJ1-2): DTGVSQNPRHKITKRGQNVTFRCDPISEHNRLYWYRQTLGQGPEFLTYFQNEAQLEKSRLLSDRFSAERPKGSFSTLEIQRTEQGDSAMYLCASSPDTGQANYGYTFGSGTRLTVV.

This clonotype was seen a few times. The rearrangement uses TRBV20-1 and TRBJ2-4; perhaps D is TRBD1 or TRBD2 (5 bases each). Per the germline V gene, CDR1 is DFQATT and CDR2 is SNEGSKA (reference sequence). V was pared by 4 bases and J by 0 bases, with 7 bases between. The CDR3 runs to 13 residues. The CDR3 sequence: CSATGTAKNIQYF. The CDR3 coding sequence is TGCAGTGCTACCGGGACAGCCAAAAACATTCAGTACTTC.

The chain joins TRBV15 to TRBJ1-2, with D unclear. This CDR3 contains 16 residues. Germline-derived CDR1 and CDR2 are LNHNV and YYDKDF (reference sequence). The V gene lost 0 bases and the J gene lost 1 base, with 12 bases spanning the gap. The CDR3 loop is CATSRDKARRNYGYTF. The CDR3 nucleotides read TGTGCCACCAGCAGAGACAAGGCGAGGCGTAACTATGGCTACACCTTC.

The chain links TRBV5-1 to TRBJ2-1; 7 nucleotides align to TRBD1. The V gene's germline CDR1 is SGHRS and CDR2 YFSETQ. V lost 0 bases and J lost 2; bases outside the gene matches: 5. The CDR3 contains 16 residues. Here the CDR3 DNA reads TGCGCCAGCAGCTTGGACGGGACAGAGGCCTACAATGAGCAGTTCTTC. Translating it yields CASSLDGTEAYNEQFF.

This chain links TRBV4-3 with TRBJ2-3; tentatively, D is TRBD1 (6 bases). Germline assignment: CDR1 LGHNA and CDR2 YSLEER. The CDR3 spans 14 residues. Trimming took off 1 base at V and 7 bases at J, with 12 bases between the two ends. CDR3 protein: CASSQGGGLYTQYF. The CDR3 DNA reads as TGCGCCAGCAGCCAAGGAGGGGGTCTGTATACGCAGTATTTT.

In this sample, this clonotype turned up a few times. The chain employs TRBV29-1 and TRBJ2-7; 9 bases align to TRBD1. The CDR3 extends over 14 amino acids. Trimming took 4 bases from V and 4 from J; bases not matched to a gene: 8. Germline CDR1 and CDR2: SQVTM and ANQGSEA. DNA of the CDR3: TGCAGCGTTGTAGGGGACAGGGCTCGGTACGAGCAGTACTTC. The encoded protein is CSVVGDRARYEQYF.